This T cell receptor beta chain was captured in a study of PD-1 blockade in classical Hodgkin lymphoma. Study summary: Each patient was given nivolumab 3 mg/kg through a vein every 2 weeks.

Every patient relapsed after autologous stem cell transplantation, and brentuximab vedotin exposure varied. A remark on this clone: The antigen is not known.

Findings of the study overall: TCR diversity at baseline was reported to be reduced in newly diagnosed patients relative to healthy donors. For complete responders, baseline diversity was comparable to that of newly diagnosed patients. Researchers reported that CD4+ TCR diversity, though not CD8+, rose significantly by C4D1.

Sequenced by immunoSEQ multiplex PCR; TCRdb stores in-frame clones only, minus some. The data show 40,000 to 65,000 clones, roughly 80% seen once. V was trimmed by 0 bases and J by 6 bases, leaving 9 bases between them. The V gene's germline CDR1 is SGHRS and CDR2 YFSETQ. The CDR3 runs to 14 residues. Sequenced here: peripheral blood mononuclear cells (PBMCs), sampled at baseline. This chain joins TRBV5-1 and TRBJ2-2; D is unclear. This clonotype was obtained from a human donor with classical Hodgkin lymphoma. The CDR3 DNA is TGCGCCAGCAGCTTGGGACCGCTGGCCGGGGAGCTGTTTTTT. This codes for CASSLGPLAGELFF.